What follows are 4 T cell receptor beta chains derived from one specimen sequenced in a study of OX40 agonist ivuxolimab in advanced cancers. Method: immunoSEQ multiplex PCR; TCRdb's copy keeps in-frame clones and lacks some. Of about 68,000 clones listed, about nine tenths are singletons. Here the sequenced sample was CD4+ or CD8+ T cells sorted from blood, taken in a trial of the OX40 agonist ivuxolimab. These receptors were obtained from an adult with an advanced solid tumor such as melanoma, head and neck, liver or kidney cancer.

This chain uses TRBV28 with TRBJ1-1; D remains ambiguous. Trimming stripped 8 bases from V and 8 bases from J, with 15 bases between. There are 12 residues in the CDR3. From germline, CDR1 is MDHEN and CDR2 SYDVKM. CDR3 coding DNA: TGTGCCAGCGGATTACTTCTGGGAGAAGCTTTCTTT. Translation: CASGLLLGEAFF.

CDR3 in amino acids: CAIQGRGNTGELFF. The DNA of the CDR3 is TGTGCCATTCAAGGACGGGGGAACACCGGGGAGCTGTTTTTT. The rearrangement uses TRBV10-3 and TRBJ2-2, with a weak D call TRBD2 (5 bases). From germline, CDR1 is ENHRY and CDR2 SYGVKD. Deletions cut 9 bases from V and 1 base from J, with 12 bases between. The CDR3 runs to 14 residues.

This clone was seen more than once but under ten times. This chain joins TRBV2 and TRBJ2-4; 7 bases agree with TRBD2. This CDR3 has 15 amino acids. CDR1 and CDR2 (germline): SNHLY, FYNNEI. Trimming at V came to 1 base and at J to 9 bases, leaving 9 bases not matched to a gene. CDR3 DNA sequence: TGTGCCAGCAGTGAAGTAACCGCGGGAGTAGGCATTCAGTACTTC. As protein: CASSEVTAGVGIQYF.

This sequence joins TRBV6-5 and TRBJ2-3; no clear D. The CDR3 spans 14 residues. The V end lost 3 bases, the J end lost 4 bases, and 11 bases lay between the germline ends. Germline V CDR1 and CDR2: MNHEY, SVGAGI. The CDR3 DNA is TGTGCCAGCAGTTATGGTATAAGGGCAGATACGCAGTATTTT. Translating it yields CASSYGIRADTQYF.